Shown below are 5 T cell receptor beta chains from a single sample sequenced in a study of blood T cell repertoires in COVID-19. Profiled with immunoSEQ multiplex PCR; TCRdb holds only in-frame clones, not every one. In the table there are fewer than 80,000 clones, 75% to 95% of which are singletons. Sequencing was performed on peripheral blood. The receptor source for this set is a human donor in a cohort sampled during active COVID-19.

The chain links TRBV7-6 to TRBJ1-1; tentatively, D is TRBD1 (6 bases). Germline V gives CDR1 SGHVS, CDR2 FNYEAQ. Between the trimmed V and J ends, which lost 2 bases and 2 bases, there was a span of 15 bases. CDR3 length: 16 amino acids. CDR3: CASSLNTGTPNTEAFF. The CDR3 DNA follows: TGTGCCAGCAGCTTAAATACCGGGACACCAAACACTGAAGCTTTCTTT.

The rearrangement joins TRBV6-4 to TRBJ1-3; 8 bases align to TRBD1. The V gene's germline CDR1 is MRHNA and CDR2 SNTAGT. V dropped 4 bases and J dropped 2; count of bases not matched to a gene: 7. This CDR3 has 16 residues. CDR3 DNA sequence: TGTGCCAGCAGTGCCAACCACAGGGGGACTGGAAACACCATATATTTT. Its translation: CASSANHRGTGNTIYF.

The CDR3 region has the DNA TGTGCCAGCAGCGTAGGGAGCGGCCAAGAGACCCAGTACTTC. It codes for CASSVGSGQETQYF. The J gene is TRBJ2-5, the V gene TRBV9; D is perhaps TRBD2 (5 bases). Trimming left V 0 bases short and J 1 base short, with 7 bases between. Germline CDR1 is SGDLS and CDR2 is YYNGEE. This CDR3 is built from 14 residues.

The chain has TRBV18 and TRBJ1-3; 9 positions match TRBD1. CDR1 and CDR2 (germline): KGHSH, LQKENI. The trim removed 3 bases at V and 1 base at J, leaving 1 base unmatched. The CDR3 extends over 15 amino acids. The CDR3 DNA reads TGTGCCAGCTCACCCGGGACAGGGTCTGGAAACACCATATATTTT. Translating gives CASSPGTGSGNTIYF.

The chain recombines TRBV18 with TRBJ1-2; maybe TRBD1 (6 bases). The CDR3 spans 14 residues. The V gene lost 3 bases and the J gene lost 3 bases, with 11 bases spanning the gap. The V gene's germline CDR1 is KGHSH and CDR2 LQKENI. The CDR3 spells CASSPRQEYYGYTF. CDR3 coding DNA: TGTGCCAGCTCACCCAGACAGGAGTACTATGGCTACACCTTC.